The sequence of this T cell receptor beta chain was determined in a study of blood T cell repertoires in COVID-19. CDR3 length: 14 amino acids. After removal of 7 bases from V and 1 base from J, the junction contained 9 bases not matched to a gene. From germline, CDR1 is SQVTM and CDR2 ANQGSEA. Generated by immunoSEQ multiplex PCR, the TCRdb table keeps only in-frame clones and is missing some. The sample contains about 280,000 clones, around 88% of which appear only once. V usage is TRBV29-1 and J usage is TRBJ2-5; 7 bases match TRBD2. Material: PBMCs or T cells enriched from blood (not recorded which). This TCR derives from a woman aged 40 to 49 who had recovered from COVID-19. The DNA for the CDR3 is TGCAGCGCCCGTGGGGGGGGGACCCAAGAGACCCAGTACTTC. This gives the protein CSARGGGTQETQYF.